The 10 T cell receptor beta chains listed next were all sequenced from one sample in a study of neurological immune-mediated disorders. One entry per CDR3 protein results from TCRdb running MiXCR on the 5' RACE reads. This sample carries 24,000 or so distinct CDR3 sequences, less than 2.5% of them seen once, and the ten largest clones take 2% to 2.5%. The specimen sequenced was PBMCs. The receptor set was obtained from a woman in her forties or fifties with multiple sclerosis.

This clonotype came up many times. The J gene is TRBJ2-7, the V gene TRBV12-3 or TRBV12-4; 8 bases match TRBD1. There are 12 residues in the CDR3. The V and J ends lost 6 bases and 6 bases, in that order; junction bases with no gene match: 4. The CDR3 DNA is TGTGCCAGCAGGCAGGGGGCGGGCGAGCAGTACTTC. Its translation: CASRQGAGEQYF.

This clonotype has a count of ten or more. The chain is built from TRBV10-3 and TRBJ2-7; 7 bases line up with TRBD1. This CDR3 is built from 14 residues. Germline V gene sequence: CDR1 ENHRY, CDR2 SYGVKD. V lost 1 base, J lost 5 bases, and 5 bases stayed unmatched. The CDR3, as DNA: TGTGCCATCAGTGAGTATAGGACAGGCGACGAGCAGTACTTC. It encodes CAISEYRTGDEQYF.

This clonotype was counted many times. The chain combines TRBV15 with TRBJ1-2, with D maybe TRBD1 (5 bases). V lost 3 bases and J lost 4, with 12 bases in between. The CDR3 contains 14 residues. CDR1 is LNHNV, CDR2 YYDKDF, per germline (reference sequence). CDR3 nucleotides: TGTGCCACCAGCAGTGCCGGGGGGGGCTATGGCTACACCTTC. Amino acids: CATSSAGGGYGYTF. The full variable domain, rest sourced from reference TRBV15 and TRBJ1-2, is DAMVIQNPRYQVTQFGKPVTLSCSQTLNHNVMYWYQQKSSQAPKLLFHYYDKDFNNEADTPDNFQSRRPNTSFCFLDIRSPGLGDTAMYLCATSSAGGGYGYTFGSGTRLTVV.

The chain recombines TRBV5-1 with TRBJ2-3; D not resolved. Germline values: CDR1 SGHRS, CDR2 YFSETQ. The CDR3 runs 14 residues. Trimming took 0 bases from V and 5 from J, leaving 10 bases between them. CDR3 coding DNA: TGCGCCAGCAGCTTGGTAGATATCCAAGATACGCAGTATTTT. Encoded protein: CASSLVDIQDTQYF.

V and J are TRBV18 and TRBJ2-7; D possibly corresponds to TRBD2 (6 bases). Deletions cut 3 bases from V and 11 bases from J, with 20 bases between. CDR1 is KGHSH and CDR2 is LQKENI in the germline V gene. This CDR3 spans 14 amino acids. The CDR3 region is CASSPSSSSREEYF. The CDR3 nucleotides read TGTGCCAGCTCACCGAGTTCTAGTAGCAGGGAGGAGTACTTC.

This clonotype was picked up many times. The J gene is TRBJ2-7, the V gene TRBV7-2; D call uncertain. The CDR3 covers 13 residues. Trimming cost V 1 base and J 4 bases, with 8 bases left between them. Germline-derived CDR1 and CDR2 are SGHTA and FQGNSA. The CDR3 region is CASSLERLYEQYF. For the CDR3, the DNA is TGTGCCAGCAGCTTAGAAAGGCTATACGAGCAGTACTTC.

In this sample, this clonotype turned up many times. The rearrangement links TRBV2 to TRBJ1-1; D gene ambiguous. CDR1 SNHLY and CDR2 FYNNEI come from the germline V gene. The V gene lost 8 bases and the J gene lost 8 bases, with 12 bases spanning the gap. This CDR3 spans 11 amino acids. The CDR3 DNA sequence: TGTGCCAGCCGGGTTTGGGAGGAAGCTTTCTTT. Translation: CASRVWEEAFF.

This clonotype has a count of ten or more. The chain couples TRBV20-1 to TRBJ2-3; 10 bases agree with TRBD2. There are 15 residues in the CDR3. J lost 0 bases, V lost 4 bases, and 4 bases had no gene match. Germline CDR1 DFQATT, CDR2 SNEGSKA (reference sequence). This CDR3 is CSATAGGTSTDTQYF. CDR3 sequence (DNA): TGCAGTGCTACAGCGGGGGGGACTAGCACAGATACGCAGTATTTT.

This clonotype was counted at least ten times. J is TRBJ2-3 and V is TRBV10-2; no firm D call. Between the trimmed V and J ends, which lost 0 bases and 10 bases, there was a span of 17 bases. The CDR3 totals 15 residues. In germline, CDR1 is WSHSY, CDR2 SAAADI. Here the CDR3 reads CASSESGSSLRSQYF. In DNA, the CDR3 is TGCGCCAGCAGTGAGTCAGGTAGCTCCCTCCGATCGCAGTATTTT.

This clonotype was seen at least ten times. This rearrangement joins TRBV20-1 to TRBJ2-7; 7 nucleotides agree with TRBD1. V lost 6 bases to trimming and J lost 1 base; unmatched junction nucleotides: 9. CDR1 DFQATT and CDR2 SNEGSKA come from the germline V gene (reference sequence). The CDR3 sequence is 14 residues long. The CDR3 coding sequence is TGCAGTGCCCAATACCGGGACAGTTCCTACGAGCAGTACTTC. Translated: CSAQYRDSSYEQYF.